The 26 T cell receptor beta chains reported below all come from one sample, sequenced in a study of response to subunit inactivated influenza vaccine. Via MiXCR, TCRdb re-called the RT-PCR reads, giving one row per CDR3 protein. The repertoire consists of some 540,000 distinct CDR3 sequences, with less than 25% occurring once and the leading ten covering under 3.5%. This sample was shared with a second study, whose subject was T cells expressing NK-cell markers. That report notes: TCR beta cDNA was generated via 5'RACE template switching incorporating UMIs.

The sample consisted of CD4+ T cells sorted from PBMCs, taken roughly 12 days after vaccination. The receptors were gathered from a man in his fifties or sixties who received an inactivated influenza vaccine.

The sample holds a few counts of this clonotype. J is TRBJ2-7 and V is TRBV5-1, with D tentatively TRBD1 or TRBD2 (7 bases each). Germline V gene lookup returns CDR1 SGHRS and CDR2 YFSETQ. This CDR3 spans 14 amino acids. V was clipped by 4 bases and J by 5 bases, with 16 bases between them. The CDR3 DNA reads TGCGCCAGCAGCACGGGACAGCGGGGCGACGAGCAGTACTTC. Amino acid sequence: CASSTGQRGDEQYF.

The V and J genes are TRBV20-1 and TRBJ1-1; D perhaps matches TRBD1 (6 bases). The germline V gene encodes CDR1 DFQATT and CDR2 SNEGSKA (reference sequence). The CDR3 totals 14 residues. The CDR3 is CRGASDSTNTEAFF. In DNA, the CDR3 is TGCAGGGGGGCCAGCGACAGCACGAACACTGAAGCTTTCTTT.

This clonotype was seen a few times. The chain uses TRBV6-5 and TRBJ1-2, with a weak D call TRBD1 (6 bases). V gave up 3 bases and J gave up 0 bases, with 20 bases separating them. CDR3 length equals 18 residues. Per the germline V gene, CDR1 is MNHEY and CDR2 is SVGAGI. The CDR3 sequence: CASSYTLGGRPANYGYTF. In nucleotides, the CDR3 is TGTGCCAGCAGTTATACGCTCGGGGGGCGTCCAGCTAACTATGGCTACACCTTC.

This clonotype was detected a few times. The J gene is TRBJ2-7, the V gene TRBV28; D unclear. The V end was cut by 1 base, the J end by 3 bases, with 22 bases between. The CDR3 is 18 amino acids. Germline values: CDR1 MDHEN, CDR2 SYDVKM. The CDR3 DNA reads TGTGCCAGCAGTTTATTGGCCTTTCCGGGCAGGACGGACTACGAGCAGTACTTC. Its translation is CASSLLAFPGRTDYEQYF.

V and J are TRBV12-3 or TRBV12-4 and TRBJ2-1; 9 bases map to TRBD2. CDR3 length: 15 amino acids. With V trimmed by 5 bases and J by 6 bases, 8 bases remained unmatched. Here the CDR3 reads CASSRSGRVFNEQFF. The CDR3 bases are TGTGCCAGCAGTCGTAGCGGGAGAGTTTTCAATGAGCAGTTCTTC.

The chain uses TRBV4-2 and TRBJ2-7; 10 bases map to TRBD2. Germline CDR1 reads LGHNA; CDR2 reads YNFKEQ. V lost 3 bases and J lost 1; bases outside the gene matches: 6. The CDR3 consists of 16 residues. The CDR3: CASSHTPLAGSYEQYF. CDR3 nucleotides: TGTGCCAGCAGCCACACCCCACTAGCGGGGTCCTACGAGCAGTACTTC.

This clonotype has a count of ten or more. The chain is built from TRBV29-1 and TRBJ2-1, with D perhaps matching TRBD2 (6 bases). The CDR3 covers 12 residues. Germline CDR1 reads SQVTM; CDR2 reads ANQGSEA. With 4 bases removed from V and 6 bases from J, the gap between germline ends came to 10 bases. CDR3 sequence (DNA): TGCAGCGTTGCACAGACTAGCAATGAGCAGTTCTTC. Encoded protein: CSVAQTSNEQFF.

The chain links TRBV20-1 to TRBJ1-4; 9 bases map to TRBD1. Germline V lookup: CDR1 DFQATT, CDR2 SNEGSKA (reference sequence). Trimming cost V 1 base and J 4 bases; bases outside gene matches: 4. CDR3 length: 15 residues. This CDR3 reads CSARATGGLNEKLFF. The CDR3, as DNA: TGCAGTGCTAGAGCCACAGGGGGCCTTAATGAAAAACTGTTTTTT.

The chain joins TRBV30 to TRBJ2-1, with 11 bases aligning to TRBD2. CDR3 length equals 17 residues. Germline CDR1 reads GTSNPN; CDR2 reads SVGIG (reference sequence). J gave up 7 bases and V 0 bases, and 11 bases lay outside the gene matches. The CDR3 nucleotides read TGTGCCTGGAGTGTACGGCCTAGCGGGAGGAGGTATAATGAGCAGTTCTTC. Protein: CAWSVRPSGRRYNEQFF.

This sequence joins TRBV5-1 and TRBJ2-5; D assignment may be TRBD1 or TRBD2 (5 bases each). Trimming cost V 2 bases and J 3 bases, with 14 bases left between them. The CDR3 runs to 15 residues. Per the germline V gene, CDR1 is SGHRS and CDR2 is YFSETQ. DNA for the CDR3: TGCGCCAGCAGCTTATCGGGACGGCCCGAAGAGACCCAGTACTTC. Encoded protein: CASSLSGRPEETQYF.

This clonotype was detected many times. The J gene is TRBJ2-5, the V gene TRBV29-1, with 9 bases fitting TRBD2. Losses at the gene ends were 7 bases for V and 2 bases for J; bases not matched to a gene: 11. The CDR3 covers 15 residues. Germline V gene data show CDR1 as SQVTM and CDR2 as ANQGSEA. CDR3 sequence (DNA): TGCAGCGCGGGGCTAGCGGGATTCCGGCAAGAGACCCAGTACTTC. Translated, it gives CSAGLAGFRQETQYF.

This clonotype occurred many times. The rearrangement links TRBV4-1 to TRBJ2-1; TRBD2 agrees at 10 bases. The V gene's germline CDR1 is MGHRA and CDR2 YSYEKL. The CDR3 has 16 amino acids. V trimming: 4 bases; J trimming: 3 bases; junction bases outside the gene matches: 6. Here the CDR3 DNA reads TGCGCCAGCAGCCCCCAAGCGGGGGGGGTCTACAATGAGCAGTTCTTC. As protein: CASSPQAGGVYNEQFF.

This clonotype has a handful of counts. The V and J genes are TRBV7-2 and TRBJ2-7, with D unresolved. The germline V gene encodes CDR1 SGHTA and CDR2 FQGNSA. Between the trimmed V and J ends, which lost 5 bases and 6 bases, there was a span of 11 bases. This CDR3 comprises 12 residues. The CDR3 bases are TGTGCCAGCAGCCACCCTCGCGGCGAGCAGTACTTC. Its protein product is CASSHPRGEQYF.

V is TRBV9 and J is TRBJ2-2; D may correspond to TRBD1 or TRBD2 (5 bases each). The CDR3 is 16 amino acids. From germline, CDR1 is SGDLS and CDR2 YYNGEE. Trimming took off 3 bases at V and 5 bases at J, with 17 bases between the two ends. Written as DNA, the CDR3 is TGTGCCAGCAGCGGACGGGAATCCAGGGTAACCGGGGAGCTGTTTTTT. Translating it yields CASSGRESRVTGELFF.

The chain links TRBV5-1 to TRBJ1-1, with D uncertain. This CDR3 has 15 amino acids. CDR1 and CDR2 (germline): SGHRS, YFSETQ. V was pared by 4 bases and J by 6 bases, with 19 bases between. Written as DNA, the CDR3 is TGCGCCAGCAGCCCGAATACCATTAGAAGGGCTGAAGCTTTCTTT. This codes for CASSPNTIRRAEAFF. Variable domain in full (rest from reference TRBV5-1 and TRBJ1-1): KAGVTQTPRYLIKTRGQQVTLSCSPISGHRSVSWYQQTPGQGLQFLFEYFSETQRNKGNFPGRFSGRQFSNSRSEMNVSTLELGDSALYLCASSPNTIRRAEAFFGQGTRLTVV.

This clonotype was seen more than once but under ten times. CDR3 in DNA: TGCAGTGCTGAATCGGCACTGGCAGCTTCCTACGAGCAGTACTTC. The encoded protein is CSAESALAASYEQYF. This sequence joins TRBV20-1 and TRBJ2-7; D unclear. The CDR3 covers 15 residues. V dropped 5 bases and J dropped 1 base, with 18 bases sitting between them. CDR1 and CDR2 from the germline V gene are DFQATT and SNEGSKA (reference sequence).

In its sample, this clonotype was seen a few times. CDR3 nucleotides: TGCGCCAGCAGCCCTATAGGGGGGAACACCGGGGAGCTGTTTTTT. Residues: CASSPIGGNTGELFF. The chain has TRBV5-1 and TRBJ2-2, with D possibly TRBD1 on 6 matching bases. The CDR3 contains 15 residues. The V and J ends lost 4 bases and 1 base respectively, with 11 bases between them. Germline CDR1 is SGHRS and CDR2 is YFSETQ.

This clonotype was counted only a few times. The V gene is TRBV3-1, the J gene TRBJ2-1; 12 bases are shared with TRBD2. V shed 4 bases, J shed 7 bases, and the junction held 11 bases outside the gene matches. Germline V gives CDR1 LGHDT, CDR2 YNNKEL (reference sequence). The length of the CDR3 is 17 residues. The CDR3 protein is CASSPRPGLAGWNEQFF. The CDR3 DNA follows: TGTGCCAGCAGCCCACGACCCGGACTAGCGGGATGGAATGAGCAGTTCTTC.

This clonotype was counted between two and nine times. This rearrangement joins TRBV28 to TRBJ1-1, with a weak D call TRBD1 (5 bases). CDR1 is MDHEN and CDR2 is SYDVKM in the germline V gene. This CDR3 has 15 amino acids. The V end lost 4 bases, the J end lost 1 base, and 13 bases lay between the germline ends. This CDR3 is CASSSGGERNTEAFF. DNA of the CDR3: TGTGCCAGCAGTTCTGGGGGGGAACGGAACACTGAAGCTTTCTTT.

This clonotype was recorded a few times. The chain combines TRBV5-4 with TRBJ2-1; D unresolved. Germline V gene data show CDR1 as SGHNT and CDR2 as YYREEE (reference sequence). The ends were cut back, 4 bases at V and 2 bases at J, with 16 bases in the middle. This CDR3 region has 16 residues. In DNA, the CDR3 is TGTGCCAGCAGCGGATCGACTTCCCTGGCCTACAATGAGCAGTTCTTC. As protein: CASSGSTSLAYNEQFF.

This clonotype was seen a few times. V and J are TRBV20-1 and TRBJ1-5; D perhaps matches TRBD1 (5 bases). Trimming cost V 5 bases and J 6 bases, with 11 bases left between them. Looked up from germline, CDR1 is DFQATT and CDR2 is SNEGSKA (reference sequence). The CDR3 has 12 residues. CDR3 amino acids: CSAGAGSQPQHF. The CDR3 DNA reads TGCAGTGCTGGGGCGGGGAGTCAGCCCCAGCATTTT.

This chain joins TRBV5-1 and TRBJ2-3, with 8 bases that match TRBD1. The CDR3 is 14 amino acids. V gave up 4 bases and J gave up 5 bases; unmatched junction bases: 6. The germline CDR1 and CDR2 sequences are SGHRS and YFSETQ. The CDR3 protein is CASSPQGARDTQYF. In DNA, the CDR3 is TGCGCCAGCAGCCCCCAGGGGGCCAGAGATACGCAGTATTTT.

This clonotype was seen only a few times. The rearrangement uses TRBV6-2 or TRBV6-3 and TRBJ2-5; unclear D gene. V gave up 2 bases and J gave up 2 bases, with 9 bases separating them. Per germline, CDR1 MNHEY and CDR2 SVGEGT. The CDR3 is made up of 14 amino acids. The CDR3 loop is CASSYSETQETQYF. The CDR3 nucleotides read TGTGCCAGCAGTTACAGTGAGACTCAAGAGACCCAGTACTTC.

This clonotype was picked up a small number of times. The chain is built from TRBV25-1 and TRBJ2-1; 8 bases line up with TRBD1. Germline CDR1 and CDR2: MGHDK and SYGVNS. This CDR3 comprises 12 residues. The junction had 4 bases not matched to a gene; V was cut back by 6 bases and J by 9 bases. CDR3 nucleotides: TGTGCCAGCAGGACAGGGGACATTGAGCAGTTCTTC. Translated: CASRTGDIEQFF. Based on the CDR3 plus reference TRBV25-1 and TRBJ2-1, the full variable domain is EADIYQTPRYLVIGTGKKITLECSQTMGHDKMYWYQQDPGMELHLIHYSYGVNSTEKGDLSSESTVSRIRTEHFPLTLESARPSHTSQYLCASRTGDIEQFFGPGTRLTVL.

CDR3 nucleotides: TGTGCCTGGAGTAGTGCTAGCGGGAGTTACAATGAGCAGTTCTTC. Translation gives CAWSSASGSYNEQFF. This chain links TRBV30 with TRBJ2-1; 10 bases map to TRBD2. After removal of 2 bases from V and 4 bases from J, the junction contained 5 bases not matched to a gene. Per germline, CDR1 GTSNPN and CDR2 SVGIG (reference sequence). This CDR3 spans 15 amino acids.

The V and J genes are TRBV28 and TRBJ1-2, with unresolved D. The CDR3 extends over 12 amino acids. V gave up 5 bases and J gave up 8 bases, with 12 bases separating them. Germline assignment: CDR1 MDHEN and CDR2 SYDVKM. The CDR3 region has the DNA TGTGCCAGCAGTCCTCCGTCGGGAGGCTACACCTTC. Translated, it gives CASSPPSGGYTF.